This T cell receptor (beta chain) was sequenced during a study of blood T cell repertoires in COVID-19. As for the study in general: Both acute and convalescent COVID-19 samples were obtained from the United States, Italy and Spain. PBMCs, B-cell-depleted T cells, or T cells were the source of the cDNA or gDNA that made up the material.

V was trimmed by 0 bases and J by 7 bases, leaving 14 bases between them. The CDR3 length is 15 residues. Germline CDR1 and CDR2: SGHRS and YFSETQ. The table came from immunoSEQ multiplex PCR; TCRdb's copy has only in-frame clones and leaves some out. Found here are about 4,900 clones, about nine tenths of them singletons; the top ten hold less than 25%. This receptor was identified in a human donor in a cohort sampled during active COVID-19. The chain combines TRBV5-1 with TRBJ1-5, with D perhaps TRBD1 (5 bases). The sequencing input was peripheral blood. The CDR3 loop reads CASSLDGAAGQPQHF. CDR3 coding DNA: TGCGCCAGCAGCTTGGATGGGGCCGCGGGGCAGCCCCAGCATTTT.